What follows is one TCR beta chain and its context. The table came from immunoSEQ multiplex PCR; TCRdb's copy has only in-frame clones and leaves some out. The table records more than 70,000 clones, about nine tenths of them present only once. This record belongs to a study of blood T cell repertoires in COVID-19. With V trimmed by 6 bases and J by 5 bases, 3 bases remained unmatched. This CDR3 spans 13 amino acids. The TCR was taken from a woman in her forties or fifties with active or convalescent COVID-19. The chain carries TRBV12-3 or TRBV12-4 and TRBJ2-7, with TRBD1 matching over 11 bases. Material for sequencing was peripheral blood. The CDR3 nucleotides are TGTGCCAGCAGCAGGGACAGGGGGGACGAGCAGTACTTC. As protein: CASSRDRGDEQYF.